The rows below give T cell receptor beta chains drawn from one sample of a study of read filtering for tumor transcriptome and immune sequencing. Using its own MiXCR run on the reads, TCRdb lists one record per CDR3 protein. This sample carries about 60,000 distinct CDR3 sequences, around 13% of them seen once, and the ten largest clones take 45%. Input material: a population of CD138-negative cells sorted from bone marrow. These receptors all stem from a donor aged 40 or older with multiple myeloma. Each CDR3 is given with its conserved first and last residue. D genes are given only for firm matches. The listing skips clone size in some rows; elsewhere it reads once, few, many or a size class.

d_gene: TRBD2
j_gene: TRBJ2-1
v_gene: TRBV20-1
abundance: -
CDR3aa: CSARPGTSGLYNAQFF
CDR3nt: TGCAGTGCTAGGCCCGGGACTAGCGGGTTGTACAATGCGCAGTTCTTC

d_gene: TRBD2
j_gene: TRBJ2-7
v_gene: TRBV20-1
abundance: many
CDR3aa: CSASQGTSGAYEQYF
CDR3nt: TGCAGTGCTAGTCAAGGGACTAGCGGCGCCTACGAGCAGTACTTC

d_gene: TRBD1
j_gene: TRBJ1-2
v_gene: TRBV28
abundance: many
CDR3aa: CASSYRGVYGYTF
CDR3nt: TGTGCCAGCAGCTACAGGGGTGTCTATGGCTACACCTTC

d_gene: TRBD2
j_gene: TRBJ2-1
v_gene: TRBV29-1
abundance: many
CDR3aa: CSVGTSGSTAHNEQFF
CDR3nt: TGCAGCGTAGGGACTAGCGGGAGTACGGCACACAATGAGCAGTTCTTC

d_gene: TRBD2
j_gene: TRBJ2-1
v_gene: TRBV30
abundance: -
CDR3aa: CAWSLNGLAVGSNERFF
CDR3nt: TGTGCCTGGAGTCTCAACGGACTAGCGGTAGGGTCCAATGAGCGGTTCTTC

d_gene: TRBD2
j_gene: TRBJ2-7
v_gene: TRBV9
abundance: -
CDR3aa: CASSPGGGTTTYEQYF
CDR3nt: TGTGCCAGCAGCCCGGGGGGGGGGACGACCACCTACGAGCAGTACTTC

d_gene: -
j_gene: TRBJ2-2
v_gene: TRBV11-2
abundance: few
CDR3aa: CASSAWDFLAGELFF
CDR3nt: TGTGCCAGCAGCGCTTGGGACTTTCTAGCCGGGGAGCTGTTTTTT

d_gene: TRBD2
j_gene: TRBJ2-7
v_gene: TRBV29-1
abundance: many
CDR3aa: CSGVTSGRTYEQYF
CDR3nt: TGCAGCGGGGTGACTAGCGGGAGGACCTACGAGCAGTACTTC

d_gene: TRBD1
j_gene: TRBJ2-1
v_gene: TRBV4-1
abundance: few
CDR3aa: CASSQDRGRFNEQFF
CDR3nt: TGCGCCAGCAGCCAAGACAGGGGGCGCTTCAATGAGCAGTTCTTC

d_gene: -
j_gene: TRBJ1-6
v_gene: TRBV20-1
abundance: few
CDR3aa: CSARAAGEPHFNSPLHF
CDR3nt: TGCAGTGCTAGAGCCGCAGGGGAACCCCATTTTAATTCACCCCTCCACTTT

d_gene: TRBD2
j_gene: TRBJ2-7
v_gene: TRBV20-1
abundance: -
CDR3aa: CSARASSGSLYEQYF
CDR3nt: TGCAGTGCTAGAGCATCTAGCGGGAGCTTATACGAGCAGTACTTC

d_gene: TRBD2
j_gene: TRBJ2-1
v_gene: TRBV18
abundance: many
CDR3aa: CASSTSGYGNEQFF
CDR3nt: TGTGCCAGCTCGACTAGCGGGTATGGGAATGAGCAGTTCTTC

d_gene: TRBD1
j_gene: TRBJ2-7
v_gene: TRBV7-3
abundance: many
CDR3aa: CASSPRTGAREQYF
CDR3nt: TGTGCCAGCAGCCCGAGGACAGGGGCGAGGGAGCAGTACTTC

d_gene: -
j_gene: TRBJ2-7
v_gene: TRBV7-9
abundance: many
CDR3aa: CASRGDFYYEQYF
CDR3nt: TGTGCCAGCAGGGGAGACTTTTACTACGAGCAGTACTTC

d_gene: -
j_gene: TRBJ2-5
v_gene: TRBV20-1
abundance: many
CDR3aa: CSAVKETQYF
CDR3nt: TGCAGTGCTGTAAAAGAGACCCAGTACTTC

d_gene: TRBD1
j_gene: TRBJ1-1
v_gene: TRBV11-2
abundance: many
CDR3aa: CASSEQGASTEAFF
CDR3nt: TGTGCCAGCAGCGAACAGGGGGCATCCACTGAAGCTTTCTTT

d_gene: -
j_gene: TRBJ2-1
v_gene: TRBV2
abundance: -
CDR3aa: CASNEVGSPYNERFF
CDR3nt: TGTGCCAGCAATGAGGTGGGGTCCCCCTACAATGAGCGGTTCTTC

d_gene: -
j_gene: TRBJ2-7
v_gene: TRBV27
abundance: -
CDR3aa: CASSPSWSSYEQYF
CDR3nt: TGTGCCAGCAGTCCTTCATGGTCCTCCTACGAGCAGTACTTC

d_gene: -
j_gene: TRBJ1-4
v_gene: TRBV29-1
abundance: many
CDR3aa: CSVEGAGTNEKLFF
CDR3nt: TGCAGCGTTGAAGGGGCGGGAACTAATGAAAAACTGTTTTTT

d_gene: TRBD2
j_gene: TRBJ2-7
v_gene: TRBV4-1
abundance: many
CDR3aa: CASSQEASGATYEQYF
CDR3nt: TGCGCCAGCAGCCAAGAGGCTAGCGGAGCTACCTACGAGCAGTACTTC

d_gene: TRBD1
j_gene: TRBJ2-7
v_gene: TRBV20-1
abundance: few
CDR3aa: CSALTGDEQYF
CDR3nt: TGCAGTGCCCTGACAGGGGACGAGCAGTACTTC

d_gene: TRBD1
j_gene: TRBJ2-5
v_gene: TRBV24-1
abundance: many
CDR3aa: CATKGQEQETQYF
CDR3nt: TGTGCCACCAAGGGACAGGAGCAAGAGACCCAGTACTTC

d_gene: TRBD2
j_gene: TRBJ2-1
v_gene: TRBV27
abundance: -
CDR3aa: CASSLSRGGRARNEQFF
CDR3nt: TGTGCCAGCAGTTTATCGAGGGGCGGGAGGGCCCGCAATGAGCAGTTCTTC

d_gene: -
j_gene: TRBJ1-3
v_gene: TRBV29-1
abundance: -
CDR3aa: CSVVPGTSGNTIYF
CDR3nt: TGCAGCGTTGTGCCGGGTACTTCTGGAAACACCATATATTTT

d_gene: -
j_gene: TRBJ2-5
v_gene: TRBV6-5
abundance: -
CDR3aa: CASSYEGDGYQETQYF
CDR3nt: TGTGCCAGCAGTTACGAAGGAGACGGGTACCAAGAGACCCAGTACTTC

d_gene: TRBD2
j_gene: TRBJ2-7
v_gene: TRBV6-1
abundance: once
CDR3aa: CASSALAAPYEQYF
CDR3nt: TGTGCCAGCAGTGCTCTAGCGGCCCCCTACGAGCAGTACTTC

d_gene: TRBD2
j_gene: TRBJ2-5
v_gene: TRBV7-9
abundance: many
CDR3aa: CASSPSIAGGPQETQYF
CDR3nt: TGTGCCAGCAGCCCCTCCATCGCGGGAGGGCCCCAAGAGACCCAGTACTTC

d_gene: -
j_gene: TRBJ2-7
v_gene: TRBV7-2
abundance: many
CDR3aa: CASSLPGRWDEQYF
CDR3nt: TGTGCCAGCAGCTTACCGGGACGCTGGGACGAGCAGTACTTC

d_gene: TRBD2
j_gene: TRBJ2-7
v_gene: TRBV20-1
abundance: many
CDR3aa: CSARPGLAGYEQYF
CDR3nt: TGCAGTGCTAGACCGGGACTAGCGGGCTACGAGCAGTACTTC

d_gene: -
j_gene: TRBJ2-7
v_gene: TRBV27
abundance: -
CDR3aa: CAGSLVGDLYEQYF
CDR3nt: TGTGCCGGCAGTTTAGTGGGAGATCTGTACGAGCAGTACTTC

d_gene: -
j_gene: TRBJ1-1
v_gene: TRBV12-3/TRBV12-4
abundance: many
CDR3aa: CASRNRHSVNTEAFF
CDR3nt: TGTGCCAGCAGAAATAGGCACAGTGTGAACACTGAAGCTTTCTTT

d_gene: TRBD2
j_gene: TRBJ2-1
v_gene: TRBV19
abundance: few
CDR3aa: CASTVPGLAGYNEQFF
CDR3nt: TGTGCCAGTACGGTCCCTGGACTAGCGGGGTACAATGAGCAGTTCTTC

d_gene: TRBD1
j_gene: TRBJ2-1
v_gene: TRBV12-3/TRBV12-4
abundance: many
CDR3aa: CASRDYRDSAYNEQFF
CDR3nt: TGTGCCAGCAGAGATTACCGGGACAGCGCCTACAATGAGCAGTTCTTC

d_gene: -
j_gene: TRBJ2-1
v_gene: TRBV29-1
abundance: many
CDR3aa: CSVVGRIGFDEQFF
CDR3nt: TGCAGCGTTGTCGGGAGAATCGGTTTCGATGAGCAGTTCTTC

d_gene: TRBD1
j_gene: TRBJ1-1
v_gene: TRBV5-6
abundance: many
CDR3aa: CASSSGTGLRTEAFF
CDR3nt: TGTGCCAGCAGCTCTGGGACAGGCTTAAGGACTGAAGCTTTCTTT

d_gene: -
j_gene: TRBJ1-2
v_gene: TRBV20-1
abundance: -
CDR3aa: CSHLGTENYGYTF
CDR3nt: TGCAGTCACCTTGGGACCGAAAACTATGGCTACACCTTC

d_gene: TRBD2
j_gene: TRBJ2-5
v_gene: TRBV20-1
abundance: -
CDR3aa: CSARPSGSGETQYF
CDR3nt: TGCAGTGCTAGACCAAGCGGGAGCGGAGAGACCCAGTACTTC

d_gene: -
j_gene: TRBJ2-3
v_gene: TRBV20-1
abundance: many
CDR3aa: CSARDDADTQYF
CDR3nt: TGCAGTGCTAGAGATGACGCAGATACGCAGTATTTT

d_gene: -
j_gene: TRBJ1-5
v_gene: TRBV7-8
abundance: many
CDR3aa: CASSLGARSTGSNQPQHF
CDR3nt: TGTGCCAGCAGCTTAGGCGCCAGGTCAACAGGTAGCAATCAGCCCCAGCATTTT